The 17 T cell receptor beta chains below come from one sample, sequenced in a study of spatial heterogeneity in lung cancer. Time point: sample taken at primary tumor resection. In TCRdb, the 5' RACE reads were re-called with MiXCR into one record per CDR3 protein. The sample lists about 22,000 distinct CDR3 sequences, over 5.5% occurring once. Material: PBMCs, obtained at surgery. The receptors here all came from a male donor with early-stage non-small cell lung cancer.

This clonotype appeared a few times. The chain uses TRBV9 and TRBJ1-2; 8 bases are shared with TRBD1. Germline V CDR1 and CDR2: SGDLS, YYNGEE. The CDR3 is 15 amino acids. J was trimmed by 7 bases and V by 5 bases; bases with no gene match: 13. The DNA for the CDR3 is TGTGCCAGCAGTTTGGATGGACAGGGAATTATTGGCTACACCTTC. Translating it yields CASSLDGQGIIGYTF.

The chain links TRBV5-4 to TRBJ2-7; either TRBD1 or TRBD2 may fit D (6 bases each). V was clipped by 5 bases and J by 2 bases, with 17 bases between them. This CDR3 has 15 residues. Germline loops: CDR1 SGHNT, CDR2 YYREEE (reference sequence). The CDR3 DNA follows: TGTGCCAGCAGGGAAGCCGGGGGCAGACCCTACGAGCAGTACTTC. It encodes CASREAGGRPYEQYF. Full variable domain (remainder filled in from reference TRBV5-4 and TRBJ2-7): ETGVTQSPTHLIKTRGQQVTLRCSSQSGHNTVSWYQQALGQGPQFIFQYYREEENGRGNFPPRFSGLQFPNYSSELNVNALELDDSALYLCASREAGGRPYEQYFGPGTRLTVT.

This clonotype has a count of ten or more. The chain joins TRBV20-1 to TRBJ1-1; weak D call: TRBD1 (6 bases). V shed 5 bases and J shed 4 bases, with 17 bases lying between them. Germline values: CDR1 DFQATT, CDR2 SNEGSKA (reference sequence). The CDR3 has 14 residues. CDR3 amino acids: CSAVNRAHGTEAFF. The CDR3 DNA is TGCAGTGCTGTGAACAGGGCCCATGGCACTGAAGCTTTCTTT.

This clonotype was counted at least ten times. The chain couples TRBV28 to TRBJ1-4; D unresolved. The V and J ends lost 4 bases and 8 bases respectively, with 14 bases between them. Germline values: CDR1 MDHEN, CDR2 SYDVKM. CDR3 length: 14 residues. CDR3 sequence: CASSSDTIGEKLFF. The CDR3 DNA follows: TGTGCCAGCAGTTCAGACACAATAGGGGAAAAACTGTTTTTT. Full variable domain (remainder filled in from reference TRBV28 and TRBJ1-4): DVKVTQSSRYLVKRTGEKVFLECVQDMDHENMFWYRQDPGLGLRLIYFSYDVKMKEKGDIPEGYSVSREKKERFSLILESASTNQTSMYLCASSSDTIGEKLFFGSGTQLSVL.

This clonotype showed up just a few times. The rearrangement uses TRBV6-1 and TRBJ2-3; 7 bases line up with TRBD2. The CDR3 extends over 15 amino acids. V lost 3 bases and J lost 2; bases outside the gene matches: 5. Germline CDR1 and CDR2: MNHNS and SASEGT. The CDR3 DNA is TGTGCCAGCAGTGAGCTGGGGGGGGACACAGATACGCAGTATTTT. This sequence encodes CASSELGGDTDTQYF.

This clonotype appeared a few times. V is TRBV12-3 or TRBV12-4 and J is TRBJ2-5; a possible D gene is TRBD2 (6 bases). CDR3 size: 14 residues. Trimming shortened V by 1 base and J by 5 bases, and 11 bases separated the two germline ends. CDR3 residues: CASSLVADSETQYF. The DNA for the CDR3 is TGTGCCAGCAGTTTAGTAGCGGACTCGGAGACCCAGTACTTC.

This clonotype was observed at least ten times. The rearrangement joins TRBV27 to TRBJ2-5, with a weak D call TRBD2 (6 bases). Trimming pared 5 bases from V and 1 base from J, leaving 14 bases between. The length of the CDR3 is 15 residues. The germline CDR1 and CDR2 sequences are MNHEY and SMNVEV (reference sequence). The CDR3 here is CASSPTWTIQETQYF. The CDR3 DNA reads as TGTGCCAGCAGTCCCACCTGGACTATCCAAGAGACCCAGTACTTC.

This clonotype has a handful of counts. This chain uses TRBV6-5 with TRBJ2-7; the D gene is possibly TRBD1 (6 bases). The CDR3 consists of 13 residues. Germline V CDR1 and CDR2: MNHEY, SVGAGI. V lost 6 bases and J 3 bases, leaving 12 bases between the germline ends. CDR3: CASSPQGVYEQYF. DNA of the CDR3: TGTGCCAGCAGCCCACAGGGAGTCTACGAGCAGTACTTC.

This clonotype was seen at least ten times. The chain combines TRBV7-8 with TRBJ2-5; a possible D gene is TRBD2 (6 bases). The CDR3 has 15 residues. V was trimmed by 2 bases and J by 1 base, leaving 11 bases between them. CDR1 and CDR2 from the germline V gene are SGHVS and FQNEAQ. DNA of the CDR3: TGTGCCAGCAGCTTATTTGGGGAGGTCCAAGAGACCCAGTACTTC. The encoded protein is CASSLFGEVQETQYF.

This clonotype was counted at least ten times. The gene calls are TRBV3-1 and TRBJ2-1; TRBD2 aligns across 7 bases. This CDR3 has 19 amino acids. Germline values: CDR1 LGHDT, CDR2 YNNKEL (reference sequence). Trimming at V came to 1 base and at J to 4 bases, leaving 16 bases not matched to a gene. CDR3 in amino acids: CASSQVGPPGGRRYNEQFF. The CDR3 coding sequence is TGTGCCAGCAGCCAAGTCGGCCCCCCTGGCGGGAGACGGTACAATGAGCAGTTCTTC.

This clonotype was counted at least ten times. V usage is TRBV20-1 and J usage is TRBJ1-2; D possibly corresponds to TRBD1 (5 bases). Trimming took off 1 base at V and 5 bases at J, with 14 bases between the two ends. The length of the CDR3 is 14 residues. CDR1 and CDR2 from the germline V gene are DFQATT and SNEGSKA (reference sequence). The CDR3 sequence: CSARGGNRRYGYTF. In DNA, the CDR3 is TGCAGTGCTAGAGGGGGGAACAGGCGATATGGCTACACCTTC.

The table lists this clonotype with many counts. V is TRBV18 and J is TRBJ2-3, with D unresolved. V was clipped by 3 bases and J by 2 bases, with 6 bases between them. Germline lookup yields CDR1 KGHSH and CDR2 LQKENI. This CDR3 contains 13 residues. The CDR3 DNA follows: TGTGCCAGCTCACCCCGACACACAGATACGCAGTATTTT. Its translation is CASSPRHTDTQYF.

This clonotype was observed at least ten times. In DNA, the CDR3 is TGTGCCAGCAGTTTATGGGCAGGGGGCTCTGGGGCCAACGTCCTGACTTTC. Translation gives CASSLWAGGSGANVLTF. J is TRBJ2-6 and V is TRBV27; 7 bases match TRBD1. In germline, CDR1 is MNHEY, CDR2 SMNVEV (reference sequence). The CDR3 contains 17 residues. V trimming: 1 base; J trimming: 0 bases; junction bases outside the gene matches: 3.

In this sample, this clonotype turned up a few times. This chain uses TRBV12-3 or TRBV12-4 with TRBJ2-5, with 10 bases lining up with TRBD2. The CDR3 consists of 16 residues. V lost 2 bases, J lost 4 bases, and 7 bases stayed unmatched. The CDR3 nucleotides are TGTGCCAGCAGTTTACGGGCTAGCGGGAGTCGAGAGACCCAGTACTTC. Translating gives CASSLRASGSRETQYF.

In its sample, this clonotype was seen many times. The chain combines TRBV29-1 with TRBJ1-2, with D uncertain. Germline V gene sequence: CDR1 SQVTM, CDR2 ANQGSEA. The CDR3 length is 13 residues. The ends were cut back, 7 bases at V and 5 bases at J, with 17 bases in the middle. The DNA of the CDR3 is TGCAGCGCCACCCCGGATCCCGGGTATGGCTACACCTTC. Amino acid sequence: CSATPDPGYGYTF. Full variable domain (outside the CDR3, taken from reference TRBV29-1 and TRBJ1-2): SAVISQKPSRDICQRGTSLTIQCQVDSQVTMMFWYRQQPGQSLTLIATANQGSEATYESGFVIDKFPISRPNLTFSTLTVSNMSPEDSSIYLCSATPDPGYGYTFGSGTRLTVV.

V usage is TRBV15 and J usage is TRBJ2-2, with D maybe TRBD1 (6 bases). Trimming left V 3 bases short and J 3 bases short, with 14 bases between. In germline, CDR1 is LNHNV, CDR2 YYDKDF (reference sequence). CDR3 length: 16 residues. CDR3 in amino acids: CATSRGALGYTGELFF. The CDR3 region has the DNA TGTGCCACCAGCAGGGGGGCACTAGGTTACACCGGGGAGCTGTTTTTT.

Comment on this clonotype: This could be a read error, since a much larger clone is one nucleotide away. The chain couples TRBV4-3 to TRBJ2-1; a weak D match, TRBD2 (5 bases). CDR3 length equals 14 residues. In germline, CDR1 is LGHNA, CDR2 YSLEER. CDR3 DNA sequence: TGCGCCGGCAGCCATGGAGGATCCTACAATGAGCAGTTCTTC. This sequence encodes CAGSHGGSYNEQFF.